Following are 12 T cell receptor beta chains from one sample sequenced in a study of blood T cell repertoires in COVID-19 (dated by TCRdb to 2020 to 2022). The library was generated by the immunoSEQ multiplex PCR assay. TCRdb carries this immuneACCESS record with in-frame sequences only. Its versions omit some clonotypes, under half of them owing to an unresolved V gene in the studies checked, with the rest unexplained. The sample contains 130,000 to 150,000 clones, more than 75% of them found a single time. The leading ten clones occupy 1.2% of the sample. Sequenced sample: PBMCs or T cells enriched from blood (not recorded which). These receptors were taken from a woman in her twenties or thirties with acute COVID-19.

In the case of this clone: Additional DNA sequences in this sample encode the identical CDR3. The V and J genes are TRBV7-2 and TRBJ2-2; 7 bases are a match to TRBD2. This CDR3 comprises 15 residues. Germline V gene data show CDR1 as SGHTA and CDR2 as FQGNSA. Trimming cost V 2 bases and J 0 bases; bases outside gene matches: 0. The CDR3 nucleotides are TGTGCCAGCAGCTTAAGCGGGGCGAACACCGGGGAGCTGTTTTTT. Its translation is CASSLSGANTGELFF.

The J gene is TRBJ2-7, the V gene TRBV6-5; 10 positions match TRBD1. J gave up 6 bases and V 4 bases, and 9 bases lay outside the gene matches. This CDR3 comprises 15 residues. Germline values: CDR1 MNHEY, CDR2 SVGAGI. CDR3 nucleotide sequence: TGTGCCAGCAGTTCGCCCCGACAGGGGGCATCCGAGCAGTACTTC. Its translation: CASSSPRQGASEQYF.

The CDR3 protein is CASSPTQVSGNTIYF. The DNA for the CDR3 is TGTGCCAGCTCACCTACTCAAGTCTCTGGAAACACCATATATTTT. This rearrangement joins TRBV18 to TRBJ1-3, with no clear D. Germline V CDR1 and CDR2: KGHSH, LQKENI. The V end lost 3 bases, the J end lost 0 bases, and 9 bases lay between the germline ends. The CDR3 runs to 15 residues.

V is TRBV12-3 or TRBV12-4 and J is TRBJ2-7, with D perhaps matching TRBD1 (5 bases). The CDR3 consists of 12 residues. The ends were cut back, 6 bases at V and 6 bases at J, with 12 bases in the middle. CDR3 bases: TGTGCCAGCAGATCCAGGGAACGCGAGCAGTACTTC. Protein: CASRSREREQYF.

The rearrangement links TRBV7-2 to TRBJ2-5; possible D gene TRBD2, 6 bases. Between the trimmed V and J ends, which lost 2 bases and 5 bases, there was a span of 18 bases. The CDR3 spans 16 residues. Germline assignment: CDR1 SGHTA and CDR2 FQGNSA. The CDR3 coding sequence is TGTGCCAGCAGCTTAACTAAGGGACTTAGTAAGGAGACCCAGTACTTC. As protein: CASSLTKGLSKETQYF.

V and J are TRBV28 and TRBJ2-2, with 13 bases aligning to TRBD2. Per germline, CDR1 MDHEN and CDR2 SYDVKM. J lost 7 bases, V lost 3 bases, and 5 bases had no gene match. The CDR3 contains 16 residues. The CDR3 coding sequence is TGTGCCAGCAGTTTGGGACTAGCGGGATGGGACGGGGAGCTGTTTTTT. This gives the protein CASSLGLAGWDGELFF.

The CDR3 nucleotides are TGTGCCAGCAGCTTACAGCGGACTAGCGGCTACGAGCAGTACTTC. Its protein product is CASSLQRTSGYEQYF. V usage is TRBV7-8 and J usage is TRBJ2-7; 10 bases map to TRBD2. Germline V lookup: CDR1 SGHVS, CDR2 FQNEAQ. CDR3 length equals 15 residues. Trimming took 2 bases from V and 3 from J; bases not matched to a gene: 4.

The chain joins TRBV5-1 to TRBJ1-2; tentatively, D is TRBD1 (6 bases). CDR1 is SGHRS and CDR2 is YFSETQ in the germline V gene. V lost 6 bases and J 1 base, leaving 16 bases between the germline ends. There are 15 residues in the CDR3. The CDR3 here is CASTLTGNDNYGYTF. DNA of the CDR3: TGCGCCAGCACCTTAACAGGGAATGATAACTATGGCTACACCTTC.

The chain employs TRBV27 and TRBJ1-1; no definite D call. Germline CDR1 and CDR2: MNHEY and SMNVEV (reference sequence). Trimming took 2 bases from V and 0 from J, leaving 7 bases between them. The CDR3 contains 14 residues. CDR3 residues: CASSLGHMNTEAFF. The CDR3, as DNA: TGTGCCAGCAGTTTAGGGCATATGAACACTGAAGCTTTCTTT.

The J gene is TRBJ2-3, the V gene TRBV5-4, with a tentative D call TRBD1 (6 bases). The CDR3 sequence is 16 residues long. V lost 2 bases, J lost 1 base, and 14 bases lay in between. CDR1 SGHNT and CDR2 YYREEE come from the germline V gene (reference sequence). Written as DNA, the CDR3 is TGTGCCAGCAGCTTCTTCCTAGGACAGCGCACAGATACGCAGTATTTT. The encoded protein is CASSFFLGQRTDTQYF.

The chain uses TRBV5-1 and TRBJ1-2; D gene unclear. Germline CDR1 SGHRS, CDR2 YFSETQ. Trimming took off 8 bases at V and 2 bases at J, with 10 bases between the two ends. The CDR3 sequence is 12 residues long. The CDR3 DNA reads TGCGCCAGTTATGGCCAGAACTATGGCTACACCTTC. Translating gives CASYGQNYGYTF.

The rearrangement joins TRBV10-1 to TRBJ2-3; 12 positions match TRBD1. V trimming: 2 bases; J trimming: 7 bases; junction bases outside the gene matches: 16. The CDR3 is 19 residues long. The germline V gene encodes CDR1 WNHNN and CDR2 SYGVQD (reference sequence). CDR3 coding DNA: TGCGCCAGCAGTGAGGAGGGACAGGGGGCTGAGGGACTGGCGAATACGCAGTATTTT. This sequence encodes CASSEEGQGAEGLANTQYF.